These T cell receptor beta chains were read from a single sample in a study of response to subunit inactivated influenza vaccine. TCRdb processed the RT-PCR reads anew with MiXCR; each CDR3 protein has one entry. Here the sample spans 700,000 to 800,000 distinct CDR3 sequences, less than 20% being singletons. The source material was PBMCs from blood, sampled around 5 days after vaccination. The receptors derive from a man in his fifties who received an inactivated influenza vaccine. CDR3s include the opening cysteine and the closing phenylalanine or tryptophan. The D gene is left open where the match is weak. Not all rows give a size; the values are once, few, many and, for expanded clones, a class.

CDR3: CASSYSYFKGFNTGELFF
DNA: TGTGCCAGCAGTTACTCGTATTTCAAGGGATTTAACACCGGGGAGCTGTTTTTT
size: NA
V: TRBV6-5
J: TRBJ2-2
D: NA

CDR3: CASTLKGDPRKQFF
DNA: TGTGCCAGTACCCTGAAGGGCGATCCTCGGAAGCAGTTCTTC
size: once
V: TRBV19
J: TRBJ2-1
D: NA

CDR3: CASSLVFAGLAAPYADTQYF
DNA: TGTGCCAGCAGCTTAGTCTTTGCGGGACTAGCGGCCCCATATGCAGATACGCAGTATTTT
size: many
V: TRBV11-2
J: TRBJ2-3
D: TRBD2

CDR3: CASSQEIGRGYGYTF
DNA: TGCGCCAGCAGCCAAGAAATTGGGAGAGGCTATGGCTACACCTTC
size: few
V: TRBV4-1
J: TRBJ1-2
D: NA

CDR3: CASSFSGDGTGELFF
DNA: TGTGCCAGCAGCTTTAGCGGGGACGGCACCGGGGAGCTGTTTTTT
size: NA
V: TRBV7-9
J: TRBJ2-2
D: TRBD2

CDR3: CASSLAWSLREKLFF
DNA: TGTGCCAGCAGCTTGGCATGGAGTCTTCGGGAAAAACTGTTTTTT
size: NA
V: TRBV5-6
J: TRBJ1-4
D: NA

CDR3: CASSVSPQKEETQYF
DNA: TGTGCCAGCAGCGTATCCCCCCAAAAGGAAGAGACCCAGTACTTC
size: NA
V: TRBV9
J: TRBJ2-5
D: NA

CDR3: CASSYLAEQETQYF
DNA: TGTGCCAGCAGTTATTTGGCAGAACAAGAGACCCAGTACTTC
size: NA
V: TRBV12-3/TRBV12-4
J: TRBJ2-5
D: NA

CDR3: CASSEVDREQSPLHF
DNA: TGTGCCAGCAGTGAAGTGGACAGGGAGCAATCACCCCTCCACTTT
size: NA
V: TRBV6-1
J: TRBJ1-6
D: TRBD1

CDR3: CASSVSGGASEQFF
DNA: TGTGCCAGCAGTGTCAGCGGGGGGGCCAGTGAGCAGTTCTTC
size: NA
V: TRBV6-4
J: TRBJ2-1
D: TRBD2

CDR3: CASSRGDGLYEQYF
DNA: TGTGCCAGCAGTCGGGGGGACGGTCTCTACGAGCAGTACTTC
size: NA
V: TRBV28
J: TRBJ2-7
D: TRBD2

CDR3: CSARSTRGVTEAFF
DNA: TGCAGTGCTAGATCGACCCGAGGGGTCACTGAAGCTTTCTTT
size: few
V: TRBV20-1
J: TRBJ1-1
D: NA

CDR3: CASSERLGGNYNEQFF
DNA: TGTGCCAGCAGCGAGCGACTAGGCGGGAATTACAATGAGCAGTTCTTC
size: NA
V: TRBV9
J: TRBJ2-1
D: NA

CDR3: CASSLVSGGPFTDTQYF
DNA: TGTGCCAGCAGCTTAGTAAGCGGGGGGCCGTTCACAGATACGCAGTATTTT
size: few
V: TRBV7-9
J: TRBJ2-3
D: TRBD2

CDR3: CASSYFAGAYNEQFF
DNA: TGTGCCAGCAGTTACTTTGCGGGAGCCTACAATGAGCAGTTCTTC
size: NA
V: TRBV6-5
J: TRBJ2-1
D: TRBD2

CDR3: CASSFLQGSEQFF
DNA: TGCGCCAGCAGCTTTTTACAGGGGAGTGAGCAGTTCTTC
size: few
V: TRBV5-1
J: TRBJ2-1
D: TRBD1

CDR3: CAISPAGGPEQFF
DNA: TGTGCCATCAGCCCAGCGGGGGGGCCGGAGCAGTTCTTC
size: few
V: TRBV10-3
J: TRBJ2-1
D: TRBD2

CDR3: CASSSPGQGSEQFF
DNA: TGTGCCAGCAGCTCCCCGGGACAGGGCAGTGAGCAGTTCTTC
size: many
V: TRBV5-4
J: TRBJ2-1
D: TRBD1

CDR3: CSARDRGQGDYSNQPQHF
DNA: TGCAGTGCTAGAGATCGGGGACAGGGAGATTATAGCAATCAGCCCCAGCATTTT
size: few
V: TRBV20-1
J: TRBJ1-5
D: TRBD1

CDR3: CASSVQPARIGELFF
DNA: TGCGCCAGCAGCGTACAACCAGCAAGGATCGGGGAGCTGTTTTTT
size: NA
V: TRBV4-1
J: TRBJ2-2
D: NA

CDR3: CAWSVRIGTEAFF
DNA: TGTGCCTGGAGTGTGCGTATAGGCACTGAAGCTTTCTTT
size: once
V: TRBV30
J: TRBJ1-1
D: NA

CDR3: CSGGPEDDNYGYTF
DNA: TGCAGTGGTGGACCCGAGGACGATAACTATGGCTACACCTTC
size: NA
V: TRBV20-1
J: TRBJ1-2
D: NA

CDR3: CSALDPLVAFF
DNA: TGCAGTGCCCTAGACCCCCTTGTTGCTTTCTTT
size: few
V: TRBV20-1
J: TRBJ1-1
D: NA

CDR3: CASSQALGTVSGNTIYF
DNA: TGCGCCAGCAGCCAAGCCCTAGGGACAGTCTCTGGAAACACCATATATTTT
size: NA
V: TRBV4-3
J: TRBJ1-3
D: TRBD1

CDR3: CSAGPYNEQFF
DNA: TGCAGCGCTGGGCCTTACAATGAGCAGTTCTTC
size: many
V: TRBV29-1
J: TRBJ2-1
D: NA

CDR3: CSVAMTGAYEQYF
DNA: TGCAGCGTTGCGATGACAGGGGCCTACGAGCAGTACTTC
size: few
V: TRBV29-1
J: TRBJ2-7
D: TRBD1

CDR3: CASSDHGTTVRNEQFF
DNA: TGTGCCAGCAGCGATCACGGGACGACGGTCCGCAATGAGCAGTTCTTC
size: NA
V: TRBV9
J: TRBJ2-1
D: NA

CDR3: CASTNGGDYGYTF
DNA: TGTGCCAGCACCAACGGGGGCGACTATGGCTACACCTTC
size: few
V: TRBV7-9
J: TRBJ1-2
D: NA

CDR3: CASSLEWVYEQYF
DNA: TGTGCCAGCAGTTTGGAATGGGTGTACGAGCAGTACTTC
size: many
V: TRBV12-3/TRBV12-4
J: TRBJ2-7
D: NA

CDR3: CASSLSPRTGASSWTYEQYF
DNA: TGTGCCAGCAGCTTATCTCCGCGGACAGGGGCCTCTTCGTGGACCTACGAGCAGTACTTC
size: NA
V: TRBV7-6
J: TRBJ2-7
D: TRBD1

CDR3: CSALWGENQPQHF
DNA: TGCAGCGCCCTGTGGGGTGAGAATCAGCCCCAGCATTTT
size: NA
V: TRBV29-1
J: TRBJ1-5
D: NA

CDR3: CSVEGSGRFSYNEQFF
DNA: TGCAGCGTTGAAGGAAGCGGGAGGTTTTCCTACAATGAGCAGTTCTTC
size: NA
V: TRBV29-1
J: TRBJ2-1
D: TRBD2

CDR3: CAISESYQRSGNEQFF
DNA: TGTGCCATCAGTGAGTCGTACCAGCGTTCGGGCAATGAGCAGTTCTTC
size: few
V: TRBV10-3
J: TRBJ2-1
D: NA

CDR3: CSVPGTGNNEQFF
DNA: TGCAGCGTTCCCGGGACAGGGAACAATGAGCAGTTCTTC
size: few
V: TRBV29-1
J: TRBJ2-1
D: TRBD1

CDR3: CASSYPQGNKNIQYF
DNA: TGTGCCAGCAGTTACCCGCAGGGTAACAAAAACATTCAGTACTTC
size: few
V: TRBV6-5
J: TRBJ2-4
D: NA

CDR3: CASSWAGAYNEQFF
DNA: TGTGCCAGCAGCTGGGCGGGGGCGTACAATGAGCAGTTCTTC
size: NA
V: TRBV7-2
J: TRBJ2-1
D: NA

CDR3: CASSFSTGVRSPLHF
DNA: TGTGCCAGCAGCTTCTCGACAGGGGTAAGATCACCCCTCCACTTT
size: few
V: TRBV5-5
J: TRBJ1-6
D: TRBD1

CDR3: CASRPSGAPDEQFF
DNA: TGTGCCAGCAGACCTTCGGGCGCGCCGGATGAGCAGTTCTTC
size: few
V: TRBV6-2/TRBV6-3
J: TRBJ2-1
D: NA

CDR3: CSAGSPGREHF
DNA: TGCAGTGCTGGATCTCCGGGACGGGAGCACTTC
size: few
V: TRBV20-1
J: TRBJ2-4
D: NA

CDR3: CASSYSTYRGDDEQFF
DNA: TGTGCCAGCAGTTACTCGACTTATCGGGGGGACGATGAGCAGTTCTTC
size: few
V: TRBV6-2/TRBV6-3
J: TRBJ2-1
D: TRBD2

CDR3: CASRSGTGLRYTF
DNA: TGTGCCAGCAGGTCCGGGACAGGGTTGCGCTACACCTTC
size: few
V: TRBV28
J: TRBJ1-2
D: TRBD1

CDR3: CASSQAEPQETQYF
DNA: TGTGCCAGCAGCCAAGCGGAACCCCAAGAGACCCAGTACTTC
size: NA
V: TRBV3-1
J: TRBJ2-5
D: NA

CDR3: CASSYRGGYNTGELFF
DNA: TGTGCCAGCAGTTATAGGGGGGGATACAACACCGGGGAGCTGTTTTTT
size: NA
V: TRBV6-2/TRBV6-3
J: TRBJ2-2
D: NA

CDR3: CASSFQGPNTDTQYF
DNA: TGTGCCAGCAGTTTTCAGGGGCCTAACACAGATACGCAGTATTTT
size: many
V: TRBV12-3/TRBV12-4
J: TRBJ2-3
D: NA

CDR3: CSADHAAGEMSSYEQYF
DNA: TGCAGTGCAGATCACGCGGCGGGGGAGATGAGCTCCTACGAGCAGTACTTC
size: NA
V: TRBV20-1
J: TRBJ2-7
D: TRBD2

CDR3: CASSQGWGDSTDTQYF
DNA: TGCGCCAGCAGTCAAGGATGGGGAGATAGCACAGATACGCAGTATTTT
size: few
V: TRBV4-3
J: TRBJ2-3
D: NA

CDR3: CSARDRRDTYEQYF
DNA: TGCAGTGCTAGAGATCGTAGGGACACCTACGAGCAGTACTTC
size: NA
V: TRBV20-1
J: TRBJ2-7
D: NA

CDR3: CASSPPPGAKETQYF
DNA: TGTGCCAGCAGTCCCCCCCCAGGGGCGAAAGAGACCCAGTACTTC
size: NA
V: TRBV6-2/TRBV6-3
J: TRBJ2-5
D: NA

CDR3: CATSTWKLADNEQFF
DNA: TGTGCCACCAGCACCTGGAAGCTAGCAGACAATGAGCAGTTCTTC
size: many
V: TRBV15
J: TRBJ2-1
D: NA

CDR3: CSVKGQGMNTEAFF
DNA: TGCAGCGTTAAGGGACAGGGAATGAACACTGAAGCTTTCTTT
size: few
V: TRBV29-1
J: TRBJ1-1
D: TRBD1

CDR3: CASSRGLAVTDTQYF
DNA: TGTGCCAGCAGTAGGGGACTAGCGGTAACAGATACGCAGTATTTT
size: once
V: TRBV7-2
J: TRBJ2-3
D: TRBD2

CDR3: CASRTGGWGTEAFF
DNA: TGTGCCAGCAGAACAGGGGGCTGGGGCACTGAAGCTTTCTTT
size: NA
V: TRBV6-2/TRBV6-3
J: TRBJ1-1
D: TRBD1

CDR3: CASSLGVGRGNSPLHF
DNA: TGTGCCAGCAGTCTGGGAGTTGGGCGGGGGAATTCACCCCTCCACTTT
size: NA
V: TRBV12-3/TRBV12-4
J: TRBJ1-6
D: NA

CDR3: CSVRQGNYEQYF
DNA: TGCAGCGTCCGACAGGGGAACTACGAGCAGTACTTC
size: NA
V: TRBV29-1
J: TRBJ2-7
D: TRBD1